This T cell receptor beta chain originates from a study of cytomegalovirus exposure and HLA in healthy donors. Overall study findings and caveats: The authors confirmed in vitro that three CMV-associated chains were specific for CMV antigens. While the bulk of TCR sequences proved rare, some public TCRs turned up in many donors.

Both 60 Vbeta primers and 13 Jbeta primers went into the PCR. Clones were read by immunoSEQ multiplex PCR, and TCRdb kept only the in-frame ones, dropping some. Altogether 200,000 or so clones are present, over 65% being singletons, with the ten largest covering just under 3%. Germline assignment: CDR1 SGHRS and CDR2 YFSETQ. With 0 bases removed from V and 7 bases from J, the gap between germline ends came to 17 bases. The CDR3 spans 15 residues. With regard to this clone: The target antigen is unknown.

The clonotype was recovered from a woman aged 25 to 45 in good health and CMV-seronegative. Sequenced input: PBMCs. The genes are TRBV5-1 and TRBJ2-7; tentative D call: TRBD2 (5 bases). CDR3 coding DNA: TGCGCCAGCAGCTTGGGGGGAACTCAGCCGGGAGAGCAGTACTTC. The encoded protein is CASSLGGTQPGEQYF. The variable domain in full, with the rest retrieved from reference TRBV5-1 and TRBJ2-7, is KAGVTQTPRYLIKTRGQQVTLSCSPISGHRSVSWYQQTPGQGLQFLFEYFSETQRNKGNFPGRFSGRQFSNSRSEMNVSTLELGDSALYLCASSLGGTQPGEQYFGPGTRLTVT.